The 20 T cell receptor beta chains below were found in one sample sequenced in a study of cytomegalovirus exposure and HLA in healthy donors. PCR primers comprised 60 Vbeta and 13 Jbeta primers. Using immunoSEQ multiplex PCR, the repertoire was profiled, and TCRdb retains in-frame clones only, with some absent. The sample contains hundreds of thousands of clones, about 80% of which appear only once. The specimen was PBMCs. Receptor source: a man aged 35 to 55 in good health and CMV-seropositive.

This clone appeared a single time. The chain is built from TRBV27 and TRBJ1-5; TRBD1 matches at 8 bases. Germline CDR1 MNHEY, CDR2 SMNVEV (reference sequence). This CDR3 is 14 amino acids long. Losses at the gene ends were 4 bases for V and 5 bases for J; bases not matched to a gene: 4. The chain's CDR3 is CASSSDRAHQPQHF. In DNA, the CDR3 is TGTGCCAGCAGTTCGGACAGGGCTCATCAGCCCCAGCATTTT.

CDR3 coding DNA: TGTGCCAGTACTAGTATAGCCGGGACAGGGAACACTGAAGCTTTCTTT. Amino acid sequence: CASTSIAGTGNTEAFF. The V call is TRBV19, the J call TRBJ1-1; 8 nucleotides align to TRBD1. J lost 1 base, V lost 7 bases, and 11 bases had no gene match. Germline CDR1 is LNHDA and CDR2 is SQIVND (reference sequence). The CDR3 extends over 16 amino acids.

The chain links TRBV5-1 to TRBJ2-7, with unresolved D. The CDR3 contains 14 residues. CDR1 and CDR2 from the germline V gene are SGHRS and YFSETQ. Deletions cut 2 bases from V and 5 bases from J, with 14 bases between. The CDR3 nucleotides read TGCGCCAGCAGCTTTTCATCTCCGGTGGACGAGCAGTACTTC. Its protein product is CASSFSSPVDEQYF.

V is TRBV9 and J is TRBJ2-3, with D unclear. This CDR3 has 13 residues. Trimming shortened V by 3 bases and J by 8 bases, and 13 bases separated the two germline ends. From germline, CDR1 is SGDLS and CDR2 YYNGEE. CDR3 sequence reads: CASSGSLEATQYF. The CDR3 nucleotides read TGTGCCAGCAGCGGCTCTCTAGAGGCTACGCAGTATTTT.

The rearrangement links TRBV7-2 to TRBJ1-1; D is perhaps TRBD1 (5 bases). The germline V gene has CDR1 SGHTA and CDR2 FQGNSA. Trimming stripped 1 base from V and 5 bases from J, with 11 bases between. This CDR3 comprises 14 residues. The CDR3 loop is CASSLGGGRTEAFF. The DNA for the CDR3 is TGTGCCAGCAGCTTAGGTGGGGGGAGGACTGAAGCTTTCTTT.

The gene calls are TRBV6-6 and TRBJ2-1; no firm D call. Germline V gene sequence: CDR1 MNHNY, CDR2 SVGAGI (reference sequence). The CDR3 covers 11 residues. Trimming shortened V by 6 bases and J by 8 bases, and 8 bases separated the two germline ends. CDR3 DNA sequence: TGTGCCAGCAGCCCCGCAGATGAGCAGTTCTTC. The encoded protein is CASSPADEQFF.

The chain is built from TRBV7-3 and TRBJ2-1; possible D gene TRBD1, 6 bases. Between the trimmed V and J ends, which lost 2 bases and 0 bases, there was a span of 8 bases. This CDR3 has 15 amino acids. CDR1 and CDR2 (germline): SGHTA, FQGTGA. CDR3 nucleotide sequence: TGTGCCAGCAGCTTACAGGGGAGCTCCTACAATGAGCAGTTCTTC. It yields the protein CASSLQGSSYNEQFF.

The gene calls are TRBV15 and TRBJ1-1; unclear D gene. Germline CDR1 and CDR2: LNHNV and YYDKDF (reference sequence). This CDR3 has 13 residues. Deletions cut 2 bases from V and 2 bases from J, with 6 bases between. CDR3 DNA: TGTGCCACCAGCAGACTGAGAAACACTGAAGCTTTCTTT. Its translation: CATSRLRNTEAFF.

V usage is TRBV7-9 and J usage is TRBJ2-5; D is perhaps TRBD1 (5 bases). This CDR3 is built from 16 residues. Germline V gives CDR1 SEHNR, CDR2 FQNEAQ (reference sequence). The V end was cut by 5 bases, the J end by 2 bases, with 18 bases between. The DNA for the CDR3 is TGTGCCAGCAGCCTAAAGGCAGGGCACCCTCAAGAGACCCAGTACTTC. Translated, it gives CASSLKAGHPQETQYF.

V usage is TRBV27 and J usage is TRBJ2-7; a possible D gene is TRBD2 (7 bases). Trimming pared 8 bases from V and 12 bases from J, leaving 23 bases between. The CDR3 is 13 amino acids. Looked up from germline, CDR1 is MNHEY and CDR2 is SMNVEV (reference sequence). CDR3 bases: TGTGCCAGCGCCCTTACGGGGAGGGGGGAGTGGTACGTC. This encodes CASALTGRGEWYV.

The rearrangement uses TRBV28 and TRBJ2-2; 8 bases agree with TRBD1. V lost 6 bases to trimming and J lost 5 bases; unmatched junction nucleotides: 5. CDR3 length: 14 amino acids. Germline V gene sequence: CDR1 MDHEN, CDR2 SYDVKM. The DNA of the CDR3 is TGTGCCAGCAGCAAAACAGGGGGAACCGGGGAGCTGTTTTTT. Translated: CASSKTGGTGELFF.

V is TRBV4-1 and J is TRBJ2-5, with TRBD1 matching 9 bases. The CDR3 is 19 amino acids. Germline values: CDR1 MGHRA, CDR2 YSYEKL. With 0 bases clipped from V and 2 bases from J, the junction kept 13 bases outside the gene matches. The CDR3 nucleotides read TGCGCCAGCAGCCAAGACTGGGGAATCGGGACAGGGCTTCAAGAGACCCAGTACTTC. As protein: CASSQDWGIGTGLQETQYF.

CDR3 sequence: CASSWGTGDTDTQYF. The CDR3 DNA is TGTGCCAGCAGTTGGGGGACAGGGGACACAGATACGCAGTATTTT. The chain couples TRBV6-5 to TRBJ2-3, with 10 positions matching TRBD1. The germline V gene encodes CDR1 MNHEY and CDR2 SVGAGI. V lost 4 bases to trimming and J lost 2 bases; unmatched junction nucleotides: 3. This CDR3 has 15 amino acids.

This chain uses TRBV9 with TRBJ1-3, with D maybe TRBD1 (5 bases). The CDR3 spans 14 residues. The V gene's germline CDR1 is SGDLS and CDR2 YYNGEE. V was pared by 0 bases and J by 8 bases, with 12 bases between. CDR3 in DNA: TGTGCCAGCAGCGTAGTTGCAGGGTGGGACACCATATATTTT. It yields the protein CASSVVAGWDTIYF.

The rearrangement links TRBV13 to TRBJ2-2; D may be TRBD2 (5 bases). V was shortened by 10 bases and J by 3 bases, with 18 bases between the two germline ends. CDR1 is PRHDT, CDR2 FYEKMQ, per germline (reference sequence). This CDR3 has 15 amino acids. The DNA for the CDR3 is TGTGCCATCCCTCAGCGGTACTTGGACACCGGGGAGCTGTTTTTT. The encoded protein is CAIPQRYLDTGELFF.

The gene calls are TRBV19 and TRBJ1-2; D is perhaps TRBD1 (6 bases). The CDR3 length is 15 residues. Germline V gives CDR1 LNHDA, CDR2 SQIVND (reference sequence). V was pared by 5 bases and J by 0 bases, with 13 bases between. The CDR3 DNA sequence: TGTGCCAGTAGTTCCGGGACAATGACTAACTATGGCTACACCTTC. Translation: CASSSGTMTNYGYTF.

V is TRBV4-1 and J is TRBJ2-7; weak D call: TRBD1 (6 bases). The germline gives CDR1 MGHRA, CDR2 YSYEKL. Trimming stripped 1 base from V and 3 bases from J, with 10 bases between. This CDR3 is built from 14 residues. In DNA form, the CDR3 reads TGCGCCAGCAGCCAAGGGACAGTGGGCTACGAGCAGTACTTC. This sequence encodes CASSQGTVGYEQYF.

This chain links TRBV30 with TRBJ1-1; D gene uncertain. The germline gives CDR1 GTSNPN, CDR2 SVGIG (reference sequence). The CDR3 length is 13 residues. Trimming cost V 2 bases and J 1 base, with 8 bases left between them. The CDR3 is CAWSITGNTEAFF. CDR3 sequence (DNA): TGTGCCTGGAGTATCACCGGGAACACTGAAGCTTTCTTT.

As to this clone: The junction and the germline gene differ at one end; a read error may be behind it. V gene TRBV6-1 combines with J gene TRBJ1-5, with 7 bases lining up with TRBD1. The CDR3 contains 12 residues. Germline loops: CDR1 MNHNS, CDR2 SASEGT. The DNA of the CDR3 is TGTGCCAGCAGTGAATTGAGGGACAGCGTTTATTTT. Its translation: CASSELRDSVYF.

The CDR3 DNA is TGTGCCAGCAGCCAGGGTAGCGGGATCAATGAGCAGTTCTTC. It encodes CASSQGSGINEQFF. The V gene is TRBV14, the J gene TRBJ2-1, with 8 bases aligning to TRBD2. Trimming cost V 3 bases and J 6 bases; bases outside gene matches: 4. The CDR3 sequence is 14 residues long. CDR1 and CDR2 from the germline V gene are SGHDN and FVKESK.